One and the same sample provided the 16 T cell receptor beta chains below, sequenced in a study of blood T cell repertoires in COVID-19. Sequencing used immunoSEQ multiplex PCR; TCRdb keeps in-frame clones, though not all of them. This table has 85,000 to 100,000 clones, about nine tenths appearing once. Sequencing was carried out using peripheral blood. The receptors come from a man aged 60 to 75 with acute or convalescent COVID-19.

The chain joins TRBV5-5 to TRBJ1-5; 9 bases line up with TRBD1. Germline V gives CDR1 SGHKS, CDR2 YYEKEE (reference sequence). V was pared by 3 bases and J by 5 bases, with 0 bases of the junction left unmatched. The CDR3 has 13 amino acids. The CDR3 DNA reads as TGTGCCAGCAGCTGGACAGGGGATCAGCCCCAGCATTTT. Translated: CASSWTGDQPQHF. Full variable domain (missing parts from reference TRBV5-5 and TRBJ1-5): DAGVTQSPTHLIKTRGQQVTLRCSPISGHKSVSWYQQVLGQGPQFIFQYYEKEERGRGNFPDRFSARQFPNYSSELNVNALLLGDSALYLCASSWTGDQPQHFGDGTRLSIL.

The chain joins TRBV29-1 to TRBJ1-3; no firm D call. V lost 2 bases and J 0 bases, leaving 8 bases between the germline ends. The CDR3 loop spans 14 amino acids. In germline, CDR1 is SQVTM, CDR2 ANQGSEA. CDR3 sequence reads: CSVEIHSSGNTIYF. In DNA, the CDR3 is TGCAGCGTTGAAATACACAGCTCTGGAAACACCATATATTTT.

The table lists this clone with a count of one. The rearrangement uses TRBV27 and TRBJ1-6, with D perhaps TRBD1 (5 bases). The CDR3 spans 20 residues. Looked up from germline, CDR1 is MNHEY and CDR2 is SMNVEV (reference sequence). V shed 1 base and J shed 1 base, with 20 bases lying between them. Here the CDR3 reads CASSLYDIGGGYSYNSPLHF. The CDR3 DNA is TGTGCCAGCAGTTTATACGACATCGGGGGAGGGTATTCCTATAATTCACCCCTCCACTTT.

This chain uses TRBV30 with TRBJ1-3, with a possible D match to TRBD1 (5 bases). V was clipped by 3 bases and J by 3 bases, with 24 bases between them. This CDR3 contains 18 residues. Germline V gives CDR1 GTSNPN, CDR2 SVGIG (reference sequence). CDR3 residues: CAWSTQRGHINNGNTIYF. The CDR3, as DNA: TGTGCCTGGAGCACCCAAAGGGGCCATATCAATAATGGAAACACCATATATTTT.

The rearrangement links TRBV3-1 (or the pseudogene TRBV3-2) to TRBJ1-5; TRBD1 agrees at 8 bases. Per germline, CDR1 LGHDT and CDR2 YNNKEL (reference sequence). V dropped 3 bases and J dropped 2; count of bases not matched to a gene: 3. The CDR3 is 15 amino acids. As DNA, the CDR3 is TGTGCCAGCAGCCATACACAGGGGGGCAATCAGCCCCAGCATTTT. Translated, it gives CASSHTQGGNQPQHF.

V and J are TRBV7-9 and TRBJ2-7, with D tentatively TRBD2 (6 bases). In germline, CDR1 is SEHNR, CDR2 FQNEAQ (reference sequence). CDR3 length: 16 residues. V lost 1 base, J lost 0 bases, and 13 bases lay in between. The CDR3 sequence is CASSLVGGRSSYEQYF. Written as DNA, the CDR3 is TGTGCCAGCAGCTTAGTCGGGGGAAGAAGCTCCTACGAGCAGTACTTC.

The chain couples TRBV10-3 to TRBJ2-3; the match to TRBD2 covers 11 bases. V was clipped by 6 bases and J by 3 bases; unmatched bases: 5. The CDR3 length is 15 residues. Germline V CDR1 and CDR2: ENHRY, SYGVKD. CDR3 residues: CAISQTSGETDTQYF. The DNA of the CDR3 is TGTGCCATCAGCCAGACTAGCGGGGAGACAGATACGCAGTATTTT.

This chain connects TRBV10-2 to TRBJ2-3, with TRBD2 identical over 9 bases. There are 16 residues in the CDR3. V trimming: 0 bases; J trimming: 5 bases; junction bases outside the gene matches: 6. CDR1 is WSHSY and CDR2 is SAAADI in the germline V gene. The CDR3 coding sequence is TGCGCCAGCAGTGAGTCCGCTAGCGGGGTAGTAGATACGCAGTATTTT. The encoded protein is CASSESASGVVDTQYF.

The chain combines TRBV4-1 with TRBJ1-2, with no clear D. Trimming removed 1 base from V and 5 bases from J, with 17 bases in between. The CDR3 length is 16 residues. CDR1 is MGHRA, CDR2 YSYEKL, per germline. CDR3 region: CASSQAMGVYWYGYTF. The DNA for the CDR3 is TGCGCCAGCAGCCAAGCCATGGGAGTTTATTGGTATGGCTACACCTTC.

Judged by abundance, this clone is medium-sized. The chain recombines TRBV4-2 with TRBJ1-5; D might be TRBD1 (5 bases). Germline V gene sequence: CDR1 LGHNA, CDR2 YNFKEQ. The CDR3 is made up of 16 amino acids. The V end was cut by 1 base, the J end by 4 bases, with 14 bases between. CDR3 region: CASSQAWGGENQPQHF. In nucleotides, the CDR3 is TGTGCCAGCAGCCAAGCGTGGGGGGGTGAGAATCAGCCCCAGCATTTT.

The V call is TRBV7-2, the J call TRBJ1-3; 8 bases line up with TRBD1. The J segment lost 1 base and the V segment lost 3 bases, leaving 5 bases of the junction unmatched. Germline lookup yields CDR1 SGHTA and CDR2 FQGNSA. The CDR3 extends over 16 amino acids. Here the CDR3 DNA reads TGTGCCAGCAGCTTTTTCTGGACAGGGTCTGGAAACACCATATATTTT. Residues: CASSFFWTGSGNTIYF. Together with reference TRBV7-2 and TRBJ1-3, the CDR3 gives the full variable domain: GAGVSQSPSNKVTEKGKDVELRCDPISGHTALYWYRQSLGQGLEFLIYFQGNSAPDKSGLPSDRFSAERTGGSVSTLTIQRTQQEDSAVYLCASSFFWTGSGNTIYFGEGSWLTVV.

The rearrangement joins TRBV29-1 to TRBJ1-2; perhaps TRBD1 as D (6 bases). The ends were cut back, 4 bases at V and 6 bases at J, with 12 bases in the middle. The germline V gene has CDR1 SQVTM and CDR2 ANQGSEA. The CDR3 is 12 residues long. Here the CDR3 reads CSVGERGNGYTF. In nucleotides, the CDR3 is TGCAGCGTTGGAGAGAGGGGGAATGGCTACACCTTC.

V is TRBV19 and J is TRBJ1-6; tentative D call: TRBD1 (6 bases). The germline CDR1 and CDR2 sequences are LNHDA and SQIVND (reference sequence). V was cut by 6 bases and J by 7 bases, with 16 bases left in between. The CDR3 extends over 15 amino acids. CDR3 DNA: TGTGCCAGTAGCCCCCGGACAGAGTACAATTCACCCCTCCACTTT. Its translation is CASSPRTEYNSPLHF.

This chain uses TRBV5-1 with TRBJ1-6, with D maybe TRBD1 (6 bases). CDR1 SGHRS and CDR2 YFSETQ come from the germline V gene. The length of the CDR3 is 14 residues. Trimming removed 4 bases at V and 8 bases at J, with 13 bases between. CDR3 amino acids: CASSILSGDSPLHF. The CDR3 DNA sequence: TGCGCCAGCAGCATTCTTTCAGGGGATTCACCCCTCCACTTT.

V gene TRBV10-2 combines with J gene TRBJ1-2; TRBD1 matches 7 bases. Germline lookup yields CDR1 WSHSY and CDR2 SAAADI. The CDR3 runs 14 residues. V lost 3 bases and J lost 2; bases outside the gene matches: 3. The CDR3 sequence: CASSDPTGNYGYTF. The CDR3 bases are TGCGCCAGCAGTGACCCGACAGGGAACTATGGCTACACCTTC.

The chain has TRBV12-5 and TRBJ2-2, with TRBD1 matching over 7 bases. Trimming took 7 bases from V and 5 from J; bases not matched to a gene: 13. The CDR3 sequence is 16 residues long. Per germline, CDR1 LGHNT and CDR2 FRNRAP. The CDR3 region has the DNA TGTGCTAGTGCCCCGGACAGGACGATGCGGACCGGGGAGCTGTTTTTT. It encodes CASAPDRTMRTGELFF. The whole variable domain, remainder taken from reference TRBV12-5 and TRBJ2-2, is DARVTQTPRHKVTEMGQEVTMRCQPILGHNTVFWYRQTMMQGLELLAYFRNRAPLDDSGMPKDRFSAEMPDATLATLKIQPSEPRDSAVYFCASAPDRTMRTGELFFGEGSRLTVL.